The 3 T cell receptor beta chains listed next were all sequenced from one sample in a study of shared clonotypes between healthy human individuals. Sequenced by immunoSEQ multiplex PCR; TCRdb stores in-frame clones only, minus some. In the table there are around 500,000 clones, 78% of which are singletons. The source material was PBMCs. The receptors shown here come from a middle-aged woman in good health. Some clones in this sample may be carry-over from other donors' samples.

The rearrangement uses TRBV19 and TRBJ2-5; D gene ambiguous. This CDR3 is built from 14 residues. Germline V gene data show CDR1 as LNHDA and CDR2 as SQIVND (reference sequence). Trimming stripped 9 bases from V and 2 bases from J, with 16 bases between. Here the CDR3 reads CASGPGRSQETQYF. As DNA, the CDR3 is TGTGCCAGCGGACCCGGCAGATCACAAGAGACCCAGTACTTC.

This clone was found a few times. The sample holds other DNA sequences that translate to the same CDR3. The CDR3 reads CASSPDNRYGYTF. CDR3 nucleotide sequence: TGTGCCAGCAGCCCGGACAACCGCTATGGCTACACCTTC. The rearrangement joins TRBV9 to TRBJ1-2; maybe TRBD1 (5 bases). The CDR3 loop spans 13 amino acids. The V gene's germline CDR1 is SGDLS and CDR2 YYNGEE. The ends were cut back, 4 bases at V and 4 bases at J, with 11 bases in the middle.

This clone was picked up a small number of times. The CDR3 reads CASSWDTEAFF. The CDR3 nucleotides are TGTGCCAGCAGTTGGGACACTGAAGCTTTCTTT. This chain connects TRBV6-6 to TRBJ1-1; no definite D call. Germline values: CDR1 MNHNY, CDR2 SVGAGI (reference sequence). CDR3 length equals 11 residues. Trimming left V 4 bases short and J 3 bases short, with 3 bases between.